A selection of T cell receptor beta chains follows, all from one sample in a study of cytomegalovirus exposure and HLA in healthy donors. Method: immunoSEQ multiplex PCR; TCRdb's copy keeps in-frame clones and lacks some. The data contain more than 95,000 clones, roughly 77% of them singletons. Source material: PBMCs. The receptors were sampled from a woman in her 30s in good health and CMV-seronegative. Both conserved end residues are part of each CDR3. The D gene is left open where the match is weak. Only some rows state a clone size, as once, few, many or a class for expanded clones.

abundance,d_gene,j_gene,v_gene,CDR3nt,CDR3aa
NA,NA,TRBJ2-5,TRBV7-6,TGTGCCAGCAGCTTAGGGAGCGTTTTGGTCCAAGAGACCCAGTACTTC,CASSLGSVLVQETQYF
NA,NA,TRBJ1-2,TRBV7-2,TGTGCCAGCAGCTTAGGACAGAGGTATGGCTACACCTTC,CASSLGQRYGYTF
NA,NA,TRBJ1-1,TRBV7-2,TGTGCCAGCAGCTTAGCTCAGAACACTGAAGCTTTCTTT,CASSLAQNTEAFF
NA,TRBD2,TRBJ2-2,TRBV5-1,TGCGCCAGCAGCCTGAGTCTAGCGGTAACCACCGGGGAGCTGTTTTTT,CASSLSLAVTTGELFF
NA,TRBD1,TRBJ2-7,TRBV15,TGTGCCACCAGCAGACCCTATCGGGACAGGGGGACCTACGAGCAGTACTTC,CATSRPYRDRGTYEQYF
NA,TRBD1,TRBJ1-6,TRBV2,TGTGCCAGCAGTGAAGTTCAGGGGGATTTTTTTTTACCCCTCCACTTT,CASSEVQGDFFLPLHF
NA,NA,TRBJ1-2,TRBV5-3,TGTGCCAGAAGCTTCCTCGGCGGGGCTAACTATGGCTACACCTTC,CARSFLGGANYGYTF
few,TRBD1,TRBJ1-6,TRBV2,TGTGCCAGCAGTAGGACAGGCTCGAGCAATTCACCCCTCCACTTT,CASSRTGSSNSPLHF
NA,NA,TRBJ1-3,TRBV6-1,TGTGCCAGCAGTGAACTTAAGGGAGACTTTTTTTGGTCCCGGAACACCATATATTTT,CASSELKGDFFWSRNTIYF
NA,TRBD1,TRBJ1-6,TRBV6-5,TGTGCCAGCAGTTACTCCACAGGGGACATAAATTCACCCCTCCACTTT,CASSYSTGDINSPLHF
NA,TRBD2,TRBJ2-3,TRBV5-1,TGCGCCAGCAGCTTGGGGCTAGCGGGGAATACAGATACGCAGTATTTT,CASSLGLAGNTDTQYF
NA,NA,TRBJ2-2,TRBV19,TGTGCCAGTAGTATCGTCGGGGGAAACACCGGGGAGCTGTTTTTT,CASSIVGGNTGELFF
NA,NA,TRBJ1-1,TRBV6-1,TGTGCCAGCAGTGAAGAAGAGACTTACACTGAAGCTTTCTTT,CASSEEETYTEAFF
NA,NA,TRBJ1-5,TRBV28,TGTGCCAGCAGTGCCAGTTCCAGGTGGACTATTAGCAATCAGCCCCAGCATTTT,CASSASSRWTISNQPQHF
NA,TRBD2,TRBJ2-1,TRBV11-3,TGTGCCAGCAGCTTTAGCGGGGCTGAGCAGTTCTTC,CASSFSGAEQFF
NA,NA,TRBJ2-5,TRBV30,TGTGCCTGGAGCGGAGGGCCCCAAGAGACCCAGTACTTC,CAWSGGPQETQYF
once,TRBD1,TRBJ1-1,TRBV5-1,TGCGCCAGCAGTTATGAGACAGGGGACGCTTTCTTT,CASSYETGDAFF
NA,NA,TRBJ1-5,TRBV18,TGTGCCAGCTCCCTTCAAGGGGATCAGCCCCAGCATTTT,CASSLQGDQPQHF
NA,NA,TRBJ1-5,TRBV23-1,TGCGCCAGCAGTCAATCGGGAGGCAGATATAGCAATCAGCCCCAGCATTTT,CASSQSGGRYSNQPQHF
NA,TRBD1,TRBJ2-7,TRBV6-6,TGTGCCAGCAGTCCAACAGGGGGCTCCTCCTACGAGCAGTACTTC,CASSPTGGSSYEQYF